This TCR beta chain comes out of a study of regulatory T cells in long-lasting Graves disease. The study, taken as a whole, reports: Limited sample numbers may have lowered accuracy.

TCRdb used MiXCR to reprocess the reads, holding one entry per CDR3 protein. Of 1,000 to 1,500 distinct CDR3 sequences listed, about 54% are singletons. Points on this clonotype: Its antigen is not identified.

The authors made the TCR library using RNA they extracted from PBMCs. The patients included were those that came from an endocrinology department in Xi'an, China. Into tubes containing EDTA, about 10 milliliters of peripheral blood were drawn. Trimming removed 2 bases at V and 2 bases at J, with 11 bases between. Germline values: CDR1 MNHEY, CDR2 SVGAGI. The CDR3 totals 15 residues. The chain joins TRBV6-5 to TRBJ2-3, with D possibly being TRBD1 (5 bases). The sequence came from a female donor with Graves disease. The sequences come from peripheral blood mononuclear cells (PBMCs), collected with antithyroid drug treatment, in newly diagnosed or persistent Graves disease (not recorded which). This CDR3 reads CASSYAGIFTDTQYF. CDR3 in DNA: TGTGCCAGCAGTTACGCAGGGATCTTCACAGATACGCAGTATTTT.